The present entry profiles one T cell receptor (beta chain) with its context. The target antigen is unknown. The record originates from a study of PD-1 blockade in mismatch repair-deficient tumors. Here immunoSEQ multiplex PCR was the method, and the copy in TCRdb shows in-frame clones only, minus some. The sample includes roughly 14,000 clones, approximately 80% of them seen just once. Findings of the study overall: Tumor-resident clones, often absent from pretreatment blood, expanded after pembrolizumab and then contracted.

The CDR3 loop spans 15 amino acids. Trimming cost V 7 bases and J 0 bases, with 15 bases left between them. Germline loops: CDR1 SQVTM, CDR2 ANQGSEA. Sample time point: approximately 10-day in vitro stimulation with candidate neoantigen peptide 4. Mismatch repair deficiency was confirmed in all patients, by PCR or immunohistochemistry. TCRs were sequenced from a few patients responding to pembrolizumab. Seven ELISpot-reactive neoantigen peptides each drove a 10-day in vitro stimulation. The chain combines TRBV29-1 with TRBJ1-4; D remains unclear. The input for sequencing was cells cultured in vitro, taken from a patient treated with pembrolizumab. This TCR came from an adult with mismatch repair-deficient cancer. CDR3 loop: CSAQDRYATNEKLFF. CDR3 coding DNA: TGCAGCGCCCAGGACCGATATGCAACTAATGAAAAACTGTTTTTT.